This is a list of T cell receptor beta chains from one sample in a study of blood T cell repertoires in COVID-19. Sequencing used immunoSEQ multiplex PCR; TCRdb keeps in-frame clones, though not all of them. The sample lists 130,000 to 150,000 clones; around 87% were seen once. The sequenced sample was peripheral blood. The source of these receptors is a man aged 45-65 years who had recovered from COVID-19. CDR3s include the opening cysteine and the closing phenylalanine or tryptophan. The D gene is left open where the match is weak. Size is stated for part of the rows, as once, few or many counts, or as a class when the clone is expanded.

>.|TRBJ1-2|.|TRBV19
TGTGCCAGTAGTATAGCGGCAGACAGTGGCTATGGCTACACCTTC
CASSIAADSGYGYTF
>.|TRBJ1-2|.|TRBV11-1
TGTGCCAGCACCAAAAATATCGGGCCCACAGGGTATGGCTACACCTTC
CASTKNIGPTGYGYTF
>.|TRBJ1-6|.|TRBV27
TGTGCCAGCAGTACCCGGGACACTGGGAGGGATTCACCCCTCCACTTT
CASSTRDTGRDSPLHF
>.|TRBJ2-3|TRBD1|TRBV7-8
TGTGCCAGCAGCCAAGGGGACAGGGGGATTATAGATACGCAGTATTTT
CASSQGDRGIIDTQYF
>.|TRBJ1-4|TRBD1|TRBV4-3
TGCGCCAGCAGCCAGTTACAGGGGGCCAAGAACGTAAAACTGTTTTTT
CASSQLQGAKNVKLFF
>few|TRBJ1-4|.|TRBV6-6
TGTGCCAGCAGTTATCCACAGTGGGAAAAACTGTTTTTT
CASSYPQWEKLFF
>.|TRBJ2-3|TRBD2|TRBV10-1
TGCGCCAGCAGTGAGTCGAATAGCGGGGGGCTCACAGATACGCAGTATTTT
CASSESNSGGLTDTQYF
>medium-sized|TRBJ1-5|.|TRBV6-2/TRBV6-3
TGTGCCAGCAGTAACAGACGGTGGGCGGACTATAGCAATCAGCCCCAGCATTTT
CASSNRRWADYSNQPQHF
>.|TRBJ2-7|.|TRBV2
TGTGCCAGCAGTGTGGCCCTTTCCTACGAGCAGTACTTC
CASSVALSYEQYF
>.|TRBJ2-7|.|TRBV5-8
TGTGCCAGCAGCTTGATATCTGAGAGCGAGCAGTACTTC
CASSLISESEQYF
>once|TRBJ2-6|.|TRBV6-2/TRBV6-3
TGTGCCAGCAGTTCTCAACGGGACTCTGGGGCCAACGTCCTGACTTTC
CASSSQRDSGANVLTF
>.|TRBJ1-2|.|TRBV18
TGTGCCAGCTCAACGGAGGGTTACTCGGAGGGCTATGGCTACACCTTC
CASSTEGYSEGYGYTF
>few|TRBJ2-7|TRBD1|TRBV2
TGTGCCAGCAGCCCGGGACAGGGCTCCTACGAGCAGTACTTC
CASSPGQGSYEQYF
>.|TRBJ2-3|.|TRBV7-9
TGTGCCAGCAGCTTTACAGGTACCACAGATACGCAGTATTTT
CASSFTGTTDTQYF
>.|TRBJ1-2|.|TRBV25-1
TGTGCCAGCAGTGATTACGGAGCTCAAGGCTACACCTTC
CASSDYGAQGYTF
>.|TRBJ2-7|TRBD2|TRBV5-4
TGTGCCAGCAGCTCTACTAGCGGGGTGACCCACGAGCAGTACTTC
CASSSTSGVTHEQYF
>few|TRBJ2-5|.|TRBV3-1/TRBV3-2
TGTGCCAGCAGCCAAGTACAGTCGATCGGAGAGACCCAGTACTTC
CASSQVQSIGETQYF
>.|TRBJ1-1|.|TRBV5-1
TGCGCCAGCAGCTTGCGGGGTGCTGAAGCTTTCTTT
CASSLRGAEAFF
>.|TRBJ1-1|.|TRBV2
TGTGCCAGCAGTGAAGCGCGCTTGGTGAACACTGAAGCTTTCTTT
CASSEARLVNTEAFF
>few|TRBJ2-5|TRBD1|TRBV6-5
TGTGCCAGCAGCGCCGACAGGGGAGAGACCCAGTACTTC
CASSADRGETQYF
>.|TRBJ2-5|TRBD2|TRBV4-2
TGTGCCAGCAGCCAAGAGTCTGGGCTAGCGGGGTGGGAGACCCAGTACTTC
CASSQESGLAGWETQYF
>.|TRBJ2-7|TRBD2|TRBV19
TGTGCCAGTAGTACCCCCGGACTAGCGGGGACCTACGAGCAGTACTTC
CASSTPGLAGTYEQYF
>.|TRBJ1-4|.|TRBV19
TGTGCCAGTAGACATCAGGATCAGTTTAATGAAAAACTGTTTTTT
CASRHQDQFNEKLFF
>once|TRBJ1-5|.|TRBV11-2
TGTGCCAGCAGTATAGGAGGTAATCAGCCCCAGCATTTT
CASSIGGNQPQHF
>.|TRBJ1-1|.|TRBV6-4
TGTGCCAGCAGTGACTCGCAGGTAGCTTTCTTT
CASSDSQVAFF
>.|TRBJ1-1|.|TRBV5-6
TGTGCCAGCAGCTTTGAGGAGGGGATTAGGACTGAAGCTTTCTTT
CASSFEEGIRTEAFF
>.|TRBJ2-5|TRBD1|TRBV11-2
TGTGCCAGCAGCCCCGGGACAGGGGGCCCAGAGACCCAGTACTTC
CASSPGTGGPETQYF
>.|TRBJ2-5|TRBD1|TRBV7-9
TGTGCCAGCAGCTGGGGGAACAGGGGCCTAGAGACCCAGTACTTC
CASSWGNRGLETQYF
>.|TRBJ2-7|TRBD1|TRBV19
TGTGCCAGTAGTATGGACAGGGAATACGAGCAGTACTTC
CASSMDREYEQYF
>.|TRBJ2-7|TRBD1|TRBV7-9
TGTGCCAGCAGCTTAGTAGGGGGCGACGAGCAGTACTTC
CASSLVGGDEQYF
>.|TRBJ1-1|.|TRBV7-3
TGTGCCAGCAGCTTAACTTTGACAGTGATGAACACTGAAGCTTTCTTT
CASSLTLTVMNTEAFF
>.|TRBJ2-7|.|TRBV27
TGTGCCAGCAGTTTATATGGGGCTGGCTACGAGCAGTACTTC
CASSLYGAGYEQYF
>.|TRBJ1-3|.|TRBV19
TGTGCCAGTAGTACAGGGATCTCTGGAAACACCATATATTTT
CASSTGISGNTIYF
>once|TRBJ2-1|TRBD1|TRBV9
TGTGCCAGCAGCGTAGTATCAGGGGGCTACAATGAGCAGTTCTTC
CASSVVSGGYNEQFF